This T cell receptor beta chain emerged from a study of shared clonotypes between healthy human individuals. Study-level information: Three plates were used per donor for CD4 naive, three for CD4 memory, two for CD8 naive and one for CD8 memory.

As concerns this clone: The antigen is not known.

Profiled with immunoSEQ multiplex PCR; TCRdb holds only in-frame clones, not every one. The top ten clones hold less than 0.15% of a sample with roughly 2 million clones, approximately 94% of them seen once. Study observations and caveats: Rarefaction demonstrated incomplete sorted-subset sequencing despite large depth.

V shed 7 bases, J shed 2 bases, and the junction held 6 bases outside the gene matches. Germline V gene sequence: CDR1 SNHLY, CDR2 FYNNEI. This CDR3 comprises 15 residues. Recent vaccinations or acute infections were absent in the healthy HIV-negative adult donors. J is TRBJ2-5 and V is TRBV2; the match to TRBD1 covers 11 bases. The TCR originated in a young man in good health. Sequencing was carried out using naive CD4+ T cells sorted from blood. The subset is: CD45RA+ positively selected. CDR3 nucleotides: TGTGCCAGCAAAACGGACAGGGGGCTTCAAGAGACCCAGTACTTC. This encodes CASKTDRGLQETQYF.